This note documents a single T cell receptor (beta chain) sequence. Antigen unknown. Assay: immunoSEQ multiplex PCR; the TCRdb copy retains only in-frame clones and omits some. The sample consists of around 70,000 clones, 85% to 95% of them appearing once. From the 120-subject validation cohort, which was separate from the roughly 710-subject first cohort, the donors were drawn. Germline CDR1 reads MDHEN; CDR2 reads SYDVKM. This CDR3 is built from 16 residues. V trimming: 5 bases; J trimming: 8 bases; junction bases outside the gene matches: 12. This sample stems from a study of cytomegalovirus exposure and HLA in healthy donors. Study outcomes and limitations: The study put 150 to 200 TCR beta chains on its list as cytomegalovirus-associated. TCR clusters originating in the first cohort tended to co-occur in the 120 validation repertoires, according to a later analysis. CMV antigen specificity was confirmed in vitro for a few CMV-associated chains.

The clonotype comes from a man aged 18 to 35 in good health and CMV-seropositive. Sequences were obtained from PBMCs. The V and J genes are TRBV28 and TRBJ1-2; TRBD1 matches 12 bases. The CDR3 loop is CASSPYSTGTGGGYTF. CDR3 nucleotides: TGTGCCAGCAGTCCGTACAGTACCGGGACAGGGGGCGGCTACACCTTC.